Shown below are 17 T cell receptor beta chains from a single sample sequenced in a study of OX40 agonist ivuxolimab in advanced cancers. Method: immunoSEQ multiplex PCR; TCRdb's copy keeps in-frame clones and lacks some. This table holds 50,000 to 80,000 clones, about 83% found once. Specimen: CD4+ or CD8+ T cells sorted from blood, collected in a trial of the OX40 agonist ivuxolimab. The receptors were sampled from an adult with an advanced solid tumor such as melanoma, head and neck, liver or kidney cancer.

V is TRBV7-9 and J is TRBJ2-5; 8 bases fit TRBD1. Per germline, CDR1 SEHNR and CDR2 FQNEAQ (reference sequence). After removal of 2 bases from V and 7 bases from J, the junction contained 6 bases not matched to a gene. The CDR3 consists of 14 residues. The CDR3 is CASSLQDRARTQYF. The CDR3 coding sequence is TGTGCCAGCAGCTTACAGGACAGGGCCAGGACCCAGTACTTC.

This clone was counted once. V is TRBV27 and J is TRBJ2-7; TRBD1 agrees at 7 bases. Germline V gene lookup returns CDR1 MNHEY and CDR2 SMNVEV (reference sequence). V was pared by 4 bases and J by 0 bases, with 6 bases of the junction left unmatched. The CDR3 extends over 15 amino acids. CDR3 loop: CASSYNGQASYEQYF. DNA of the CDR3: TGTGCCAGCAGTTATAACGGACAGGCCTCCTACGAGCAGTACTTC.

The chain joins TRBV7-6 to TRBJ2-5, with a possible D match to TRBD2 (6 bases). V lost 1 base, J lost 2 bases, and 11 bases lay in between. Germline V gene lookup returns CDR1 SGHVS and CDR2 FNYEAQ. This CDR3 has 15 residues. The CDR3 coding sequence is TGTGCCAGCAGCTTAGGGTTGGCGGGGCAAGAGACCCAGTACTTC. Amino acids: CASSLGLAGQETQYF.

The chain uses TRBV27 and TRBJ2-3, with a possible D match to TRBD1 (6 bases). Trimming took off 7 bases at V and 7 bases at J, with 21 bases between the two ends. This CDR3 comprises 15 residues. Germline V gene lookup returns CDR1 MNHEY and CDR2 SMNVEV (reference sequence). CDR3 residues: CASTLLSLRGYTQYF. The CDR3 bases are TGTGCCAGCACCCTACTCTCACTCAGGGGTTATACGCAGTATTTT.

Only one count was recorded for this clone. The rearrangement joins TRBV10-3 to TRBJ1-2; no definite D call. Germline values: CDR1 ENHRY, CDR2 SYGVKD. Between the trimmed V and J ends, which lost 0 bases and 4 bases, there was a span of 15 bases. The CDR3 is 16 residues long. The DNA of the CDR3 is TGTGCCATCAGTGAGTCGAGGTCGAAACCTCTCTATGGCTACACCTTC. Amino acids: CAISESRSKPLYGYTF.

The genes are TRBV4-2 and TRBJ2-7; the match to TRBD2 covers 7 bases. With V trimmed by 2 bases and J by 1 base, 8 bases remained unmatched. Germline lookup yields CDR1 LGHNA and CDR2 YNFKEQ. The length of the CDR3 is 16 residues. The DNA for the CDR3 is TGTGCCAGCAGCCAAACTCTTGCTAGCGGTTCCTACGAGCAGTACTTC. It yields the protein CASSQTLASGSYEQYF.

The chain uses TRBV19 and TRBJ2-7; a weak D match, TRBD2 (6 bases). The CDR3 sequence is 14 residues long. CDR1 and CDR2 from the germline V gene are LNHDA and SQIVND (reference sequence). V dropped 3 bases and J dropped 9 bases, with 18 bases sitting between them. The DNA of the CDR3 is TGTGCCAGTAGTATCGGGGGTCCCCGGGTTGGGCAGTACTTC. Translated, it gives CASSIGGPRVGQYF.

The J gene is TRBJ2-5, the V gene TRBV27, with a possible D match to TRBD1 (6 bases). Germline CDR1 and CDR2: MNHEY and SMNVEV (reference sequence). V shed 8 bases and J shed 5 bases, with 15 bases lying between them. The CDR3 runs 13 residues. The CDR3 protein is CASGEQGWETQYF. The CDR3 region has the DNA TGTGCCAGCGGGGAACAGGGTTGGGAGACCCAGTACTTC.

The V call is TRBV30, the J call TRBJ1-2; no reliable D call. V was cut by 3 bases and J by 5 bases, with 22 bases left in between. The CDR3 runs to 16 residues. The V gene's germline CDR1 is GTSNPN and CDR2 SVGIG (reference sequence). CDR3 residues: CAWRSGAPFNGYGYTF. The CDR3 DNA reads as TGTGCCTGGAGGTCCGGTGCGCCGTTCAATGGATATGGCTACACCTTC.

This chain joins TRBV5-1 and TRBJ1-1; D might be TRBD1 (6 bases). Looked up from germline, CDR1 is SGHRS and CDR2 is YFSETQ. This CDR3 has 16 amino acids. V lost 0 bases and J 6 bases, leaving 18 bases between the germline ends. The CDR3 DNA reads as TGCGCCAGCAGCTTGGCGCCGACAGGAGGAGCGGCTGAAGCTTTCTTT. Its protein product is CASSLAPTGGAAEAFF.

The V gene is TRBV7-8, the J gene TRBJ2-1; D is possibly TRBD1 or TRBD2 (6 bases each). V shed 3 bases and J shed 0 bases, with 24 bases lying between them. CDR3 length equals 20 residues. Germline V gene data show CDR1 as SGHVS and CDR2 as FQNEAQ. The CDR3 sequence: CASSFGQWVAGGSSYNEQFF. The CDR3 bases are TGTGCCAGCAGCTTCGGACAGTGGGTCGCCGGGGGAAGCTCCTACAATGAGCAGTTCTTC.

The rearrangement links TRBV7-9 to TRBJ2-3; 7 bases are shared with TRBD1. This CDR3 contains 15 residues. Germline V gene sequence: CDR1 SEHNR, CDR2 FQNEAQ (reference sequence). With 5 bases clipped from V and 0 bases from J, the junction kept 5 bases outside the gene matches. CDR3 sequence (DNA): TGTGCCAGCAGCCCAAGGACAGGAAGCACAGATACGCAGTATTTT. Translation: CASSPRTGSTDTQYF.

The chain carries TRBV7-3 and TRBJ1-1, with TRBD1 as a possible D gene (6 bases). This CDR3 spans 14 amino acids. Germline CDR1 SGHTA, CDR2 FQGTGA. The ends were cut back, 5 bases at V and 3 bases at J, with 13 bases in the middle. The chain's CDR3 is CASSNSGDDTEAFF. In nucleotides, the CDR3 is TGTGCCAGCAGCAATTCAGGGGATGACACTGAAGCTTTCTTT.

The chain combines TRBV5-1 with TRBJ2-5, with 12 bases matching TRBD1. The trim removed 3 bases at V and 5 bases at J, leaving 14 bases unmatched. Germline V gives CDR1 SGHRS, CDR2 YFSETQ. The CDR3 runs to 18 residues. The CDR3: CASSSAPGTGGARETQYF. The CDR3 bases are TGCGCCAGCAGCTCCGCGCCCGGGACAGGGGGCGCGCGGGAGACCCAGTACTTC.

CDR3 in DNA: TGTGCCAGCAGTTACTCGGCGGATCGTCCCTACGAGCAGTACTTC. It codes for CASSYSADRPYEQYF. The rearrangement uses TRBV6-6 and TRBJ2-7; D gene unclear. Germline lookup yields CDR1 MNHNY and CDR2 SVGAGI (reference sequence). The CDR3 sequence is 15 residues long. V lost 0 bases to trimming and J lost 2 bases, with 11 bases between them.

J is TRBJ1-5 and V is TRBV18; D uncertain. Germline CDR1 is KGHSH and CDR2 is LQKENI. The CDR3 is 15 residues long. Trimming took 3 bases from V and 3 from J, leaving 12 bases between them. CDR3 in DNA: TGTGCCAGCTCACCGTTAGCGGACTCCAATCAGCCCCAGCATTTT. Its protein product is CASSPLADSNQPQHF. Together with reference TRBV18 and TRBJ1-5, the CDR3 gives the full variable domain: NAGVMQNPRHLVRRRGQEARLRCSPMKGHSHVYWYRQLPEEGLKFMVYLQKENIIDESGMPKERFSAEFPKEGPSILRIQQVVRGDSAAYFCASSPLADSNQPQHFGDGTRLSIL.

The V gene is TRBV2, the J gene TRBJ1-5; D unclear. The CDR3 runs 13 residues. The V and J ends lost 3 bases and 8 bases respectively, with 11 bases between them. Germline-derived CDR1 and CDR2 are SNHLY and FYNNEI. CDR3 loop: CASSDRALKPQHF. CDR3 DNA: TGTGCCAGCAGTGACCGGGCCCTGAAGCCCCAGCATTTT.